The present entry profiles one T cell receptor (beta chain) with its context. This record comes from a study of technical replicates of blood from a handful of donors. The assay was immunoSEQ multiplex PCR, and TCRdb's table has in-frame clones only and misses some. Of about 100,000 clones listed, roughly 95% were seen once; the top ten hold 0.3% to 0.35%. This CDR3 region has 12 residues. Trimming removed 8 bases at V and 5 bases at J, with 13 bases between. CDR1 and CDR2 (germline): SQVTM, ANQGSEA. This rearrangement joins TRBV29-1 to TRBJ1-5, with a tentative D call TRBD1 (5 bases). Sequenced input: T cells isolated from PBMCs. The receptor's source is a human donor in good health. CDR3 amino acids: CSISRADQPQHF. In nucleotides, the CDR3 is TGCAGCATAAGCAGGGCTGATCAGCCCCAGCATTTT.